This is a list of T cell receptor beta chains from one sample in a study of human T cells and chemical hapten exposure. Via MiXCR, TCRdb re-called the RACE reads, giving one row per CDR3 protein. Found here are more than 75,000 distinct CDR3 sequences, over 8.5% of them singletons; the top ten hold around 1.6%. The source material was whole blood. These receptors were obtained from a male donor in good health. Some clones in this sample may be carry-over from other donors' samples. The conserved cysteine and the conserved F or W are not part of the CDR3 here. Each record gives: V gene, J gene, clone size, CDR3 protein. Where a row states a size, it is once, few, many or the class of an expanded clone; other rows omit it.

v_call: TRBV18
j_call: TRBJ2-3
clone_size: few
cdr3_aa: ASSPPTSEDTQY

v_call: TRBV3-1
j_call: TRBJ2-1
clone_size: -
cdr3_aa: ASSSSWPPQF

v_call: TRBV7-9
j_call: TRBJ2-2
clone_size: -
cdr3_aa: ASSLGASLAGPTGELF

v_call: TRBV7-9
j_call: TRBJ2-1
clone_size: many
cdr3_aa: ASSPTQGNSYNEQF

v_call: TRBV11-2
j_call: TRBJ2-1
clone_size: few
cdr3_aa: ASSYGQGGDEQF

v_call: TRBV27
j_call: TRBJ2-7
clone_size: few
cdr3_aa: ASSFLLAGGPIDEQY

v_call: TRBV12-3/TRBV12-4
j_call: TRBJ2-3
clone_size: -
cdr3_aa: ASSLAHPTDTQY

v_call: TRBV12-3/TRBV12-4
j_call: TRBJ2-1
clone_size: many
cdr3_aa: ASKLRPGTSADEQF

v_call: TRBV12-3/TRBV12-4
j_call: TRBJ2-5
clone_size: -
cdr3_aa: ASSTGTGAETQY

v_call: TRBV12-3/TRBV12-4
j_call: TRBJ1-2
clone_size: many
cdr3_aa: ASSLTGVGYT

v_call: TRBV18
j_call: TRBJ1-1
clone_size: many
cdr3_aa: ASSPPYSATEAF

v_call: TRBV20-1
j_call: TRBJ2-3
clone_size: -
cdr3_aa: SVRDSTSTDTQY

v_call: TRBV6-5
j_call: TRBJ1-2
clone_size: few
cdr3_aa: ASSPLKVPLKDGYT

v_call: TRBV4-2
j_call: TRBJ2-1
clone_size: -
cdr3_aa: ASSQAAGGPVDYNEQF

v_call: TRBV14
j_call: TRBJ2-4
clone_size: -
cdr3_aa: ASSQAGNAKNIQY

v_call: TRBV7-2
j_call: TRBJ2-7
clone_size: few
cdr3_aa: ASSLQGSTYEQY

v_call: TRBV7-9
j_call: TRBJ2-3
clone_size: -
cdr3_aa: ASSPSDRGQADTQY

v_call: TRBV7-9
j_call: TRBJ2-1
clone_size: -
cdr3_aa: ASSSGLAGANYNEQF

v_call: TRBV3-1
j_call: TRBJ1-5
clone_size: -
cdr3_aa: ASSQDLQGGSNQPQH

v_call: TRBV20-1
j_call: TRBJ2-1
clone_size: -
cdr3_aa: SARDLVGGADEQF

v_call: TRBV2
j_call: TRBJ2-3
clone_size: few
cdr3_aa: ATEGVDTQY

v_call: TRBV7-8
j_call: TRBJ2-5
clone_size: -
cdr3_aa: ASSPLGGGQETQY

v_call: TRBV6-2/TRBV6-3
j_call: TRBJ1-2
clone_size: many
cdr3_aa: ASTQGAGPNYGYT

v_call: TRBV3-1
j_call: TRBJ1-6
clone_size: -
cdr3_aa: ASSQDVSRDNSSLH

v_call: TRBV12-3/TRBV12-4
j_call: TRBJ2-5
clone_size: -
cdr3_aa: ASNRRGYQETQY

v_call: TRBV29-1
j_call: TRBJ2-3
clone_size: -
cdr3_aa: SVEDGSGTDTQY

v_call: TRBV4-1
j_call: TRBJ1-4
clone_size: few
cdr3_aa: ASSLRQSPNEKLF

v_call: TRBV5-4
j_call: TRBJ2-5
clone_size: -
cdr3_aa: VIRDFKETQY

v_call: TRBV18
j_call: TRBJ2-3
clone_size: few
cdr3_aa: ASSPPEQMVDTQY

v_call: TRBV29-1
j_call: TRBJ1-1
clone_size: few
cdr3_aa: SVGRGNTEAF

v_call: TRBV7-2
j_call: TRBJ2-3
clone_size: few
cdr3_aa: ASSLTRLDTQY